Given below is one T cell receptor beta chain in context. The data stem from a study of control samples from healthy donors and cancer patients. With 4 bases removed from V and 0 bases from J, the gap between germline ends came to 4 bases. The V gene's germline CDR1 is MNHEY and CDR2 SVGAGI. This CDR3 spans 14 amino acids. The assay was immunoSEQ multiplex PCR, and TCRdb's table has in-frame clones only and misses some. Among 100,000 to 150,000 clones listed, approximately 87% were seen once. The sequence derives from a man aged 30-40 years in good health. The material sequenced was blood. The V and J genes are TRBV6-5 and TRBJ2-6, with D unclear. The CDR3 coding sequence is TGTGCCAGCAGTTGGTCCTCTGGGGCCAACGTCCTGACTTTC. Protein sequence: CASSWSSGANVLTF.